One sample yielded the 21 T cell receptor beta chains listed below, sequenced in a study of blood T cell repertoires in COVID-19 (TCRdb year 2020). The library came from the immunoSEQ multiplex PCR assay. As stored in TCRdb, this immuneACCESS dataset retains in-frame rearrangements with V and J assigned. A fraction of the clones does not appear; measured against another copy, unresolved V genes explain less than half of the discrepancy, and the remainder lacks a known reason. The table for this sample lists about 300,000 clones; 85% of them were counted only once. The ten top clones hold about an eighth of the sample. Sample: peripheral blood. These receptors came from a human donor in a cohort sampled during active COVID-19.

The chain combines TRBV30 with TRBJ2-1, with D tentatively TRBD1 (6 bases). V was shortened by 2 bases and J by 7 bases, with 9 bases between the two germline ends. Germline CDR1 GTSNPN, CDR2 SVGIG (reference sequence). The CDR3 covers 12 residues. The CDR3: CAWSQGWNEQFF. CDR3 coding DNA: TGTGCCTGGAGTCAGGGGTGGAATGAGCAGTTCTTC.

On this clone: One end of the junction fails to match germline, which may point to a read error. The chain uses TRBV6-2 or TRBV6-3 and TRBJ2-1, with a possible D match to TRBD1 (7 bases). The CDR3 is 12 residues long. Germline V gives CDR1 MNHEY, CDR2 SVGEGT. In DNA, the CDR3 is TGTGCCAGCAGTTACTCTGCAGGGGGGACGGTCTTC. Translating it yields CASSYSAGGTVF.

In regard to this clone: Other DNA sequences in the same sample also yield this CDR3. The chain has TRBV28 and TRBJ1-2; D remains ambiguous. The V end was cut by 5 bases, the J end by 5 bases, with 9 bases between. The CDR3 runs 12 residues. Germline V gene data show CDR1 as MDHEN and CDR2 as SYDVKM. The CDR3: CASSPPGYGYTF. CDR3 DNA sequence: TGTGCCAGCAGTCCCCCCGGGTATGGCTACACCTTC.

This sequence joins TRBV5-1 and TRBJ2-5; 7 nucleotides line up with TRBD2. This CDR3 has 16 residues. The V segment lost 4 bases and the J segment 3 bases; nucleotides outside the gene matches: 12. The germline V gene encodes CDR1 SGHRS and CDR2 YFSETQ. DNA for the CDR3: TGCGCCAGCAGCGAAAGTCTACTAGCGACCGAAGAGACCCAGTACTTC. Translation: CASSESLLATEETQYF. The whole variable domain, filled in from reference TRBV5-1 and TRBJ2-5, reads KAGVTQTPRYLIKTRGQQVTLSCSPISGHRSVSWYQQTPGQGLQFLFEYFSETQRNKGNFPGRFSGRQFSNSRSEMNVSTLELGDSALYLCASSESLLATEETQYFGPGTRLLVL.

The rearrangement uses TRBV4-1 and TRBJ2-3; 9 bases map to TRBD2. V gave up 7 bases and J gave up 2 bases; unmatched junction bases: 10. The CDR3 is made up of 16 amino acids. From germline, CDR1 is MGHRA and CDR2 YSYEKL. CDR3 bases: TGCGCCAGCACCCCTTCCCTAGCGGGGATCACAGATACGCAGTATTTT. Its protein is CASTPSLAGITDTQYF.

This chain links TRBV19 with TRBJ1-5; 8 bases are shared with TRBD1. J was trimmed by 6 bases and V by 2 bases; bases with no gene match: 6. CDR3 size: 15 residues. CDR1 LNHDA and CDR2 SQIVND come from the germline V gene (reference sequence). The CDR3 DNA sequence: TGTGCCAGTAGTATAAGACAGGGGTTCCGTCAGCCCCAGCATTTT. The encoded protein is CASSIRQGFRQPQHF.

The rearrangement joins TRBV7-7 to TRBJ2-1, with D perhaps matching TRBD1 (7 bases). The CDR3 sequence is 16 residues long. The germline CDR1 and CDR2 sequences are SSHAT and FNYEAQ (reference sequence). Trimming cost V 0 bases and J 8 bases, with 17 bases left between them. The CDR3: CASSLAEAAGGHEQFF. CDR3 in DNA: TGTGCCAGCAGCTTAGCCGAGGCGGCAGGGGGGCATGAGCAGTTCTTC.

This rearrangement joins TRBV30 to TRBJ1-2, with D perhaps TRBD1 (5 bases). Germline V gene sequence: CDR1 GTSNPN, CDR2 SVGIG (reference sequence). Trimming cost V 3 bases and J 6 bases, with 14 bases left between them. The CDR3 consists of 13 residues. The CDR3 nucleotides read TGTGCCTGGAGCCCAGGGAACACTCATGGCTACACCTTC. Amino acids: CAWSPGNTHGYTF.

This clone was seen only once. The J gene is TRBJ2-7, the V gene TRBV27, with D uncertain. This CDR3 is built from 15 residues. Trimming stripped 2 bases from V and 0 bases from J, with 11 bases between. CDR1 MNHEY and CDR2 SMNVEV come from the germline V gene (reference sequence). The CDR3 DNA reads TGTGCCAGCAGTTTAGAGGCAGTCAGCTCCTACGAGCAGTACTTC. Translating gives CASSLEAVSSYEQYF.

This clone has only one observation. This chain uses TRBV2 with TRBJ1-5, with 8 bases fitting TRBD1. CDR3 length: 14 amino acids. The V gene end was trimmed by 6 bases and the J gene end by 4 bases; junction bases not matched to a gene: 5. Germline CDR1 and CDR2: SNHLY and FYNNEI. The CDR3 sequence: CASSLGQGNQPQHF. The CDR3 DNA reads TGTGCCAGCAGCCTTGGACAGGGTAATCAGCCCCAGCATTTT.

CDR3 residues: CASSFRTSSQYF. For the CDR3, the DNA is TGTGCCAGCAGTTTCCGGACTAGTTCGCAGTACTTC. The rearrangement joins TRBV28 to TRBJ2-7, with TRBD2 identical over 7 bases. The V gene's germline CDR1 is MDHEN and CDR2 SYDVKM. The CDR3 has 12 amino acids. V was clipped by 3 bases and J by 9 bases; unmatched bases: 5.

This chain links TRBV7-6 with TRBJ1-4; 10 nucleotides match TRBD1. The CDR3 extends over 15 amino acids. V lost 5 bases to trimming and J lost 6 bases; unmatched junction nucleotides: 6. Per the germline V gene, CDR1 is SGHVS and CDR2 is FNYEAQ. The CDR3 spells CASSQRQGADEKLFF. CDR3 bases: TGTGCCAGCAGCCAAAGACAGGGGGCGGATGAAAAACTGTTTTTT.

The chain combines TRBV27 with TRBJ2-2, with D maybe TRBD1 (6 bases). Deletions cut 8 bases from V and 0 bases from J, with 16 bases between. CDR1 is MNHEY, CDR2 SMNVEV, per germline (reference sequence). This CDR3 spans 16 amino acids. The CDR3 sequence: CASRSPGTTNTGELFF. CDR3 sequence (DNA): TGTGCCAGCCGCTCTCCCGGGACAACGAACACCGGGGAGCTGTTTTTT.

This clone is a singleton in its sample. This rearrangement joins TRBV6-2 or TRBV6-3 to TRBJ1-1; D uncertain. Trimming cost V 5 bases and J 1 base, with 8 bases left between them. CDR3 length: 13 amino acids. Germline lookup yields CDR1 MNHEY and CDR2 SVGEGT. DNA of the CDR3: TGTGCCAGCAGTGGTGAGAGGAACACTGAAGCTTTCTTT. Its protein product is CASSGERNTEAFF.

This chain connects TRBV11-2 to TRBJ1-1, with a tentative D call TRBD1 (6 bases). Trimming pared 8 bases from V and 2 bases from J, leaving 12 bases between. The CDR3 runs 13 residues. CDR1 and CDR2 from the germline V gene are SGHAT and FQNNGV. In DNA form, the CDR3 reads TGTGCCAGCGGGGTGGACAGAAACACTGAAGCTTTCTTT. The encoded protein is CASGVDRNTEAFF.

The chain uses TRBV10-3 and TRBJ2-3; 10 positions agree with TRBD2. V lost 7 bases and J lost 6; bases outside the gene matches: 10. Per the germline V gene, CDR1 is ENHRY and CDR2 is SYGVKD. The CDR3 has 15 residues. CDR3 residues: CAIKSAGGGADTQYF. CDR3 nucleotide sequence: TGTGCCATCAAGTCAGCGGGAGGGGGGGCGGATACGCAGTATTTT.

The chain joins TRBV28 to TRBJ1-2; 7 bases map to TRBD1. The CDR3 extends over 15 amino acids. Germline CDR1 and CDR2: MDHEN and SYDVKM. The junction had 15 bases not matched to a gene; V was cut back by 6 bases and J by 8 bases. The CDR3 region is CASSTTSRGLVGYTF. CDR3 DNA: TGTGCCAGCAGCACAACCTCCAGGGGGTTAGTGGGCTACACCTTC.

J is TRBJ1-1 and V is TRBV5-5; D is undetermined. The ends were cut back, 1 base at V and 1 base at J, with 11 bases in the middle. The CDR3 has 15 amino acids. Germline CDR1 is SGHKS and CDR2 is YYEKEE (reference sequence). CDR3 DNA sequence: TGTGCCAGCAGCTTGCTGTCTTTCAGGAACACTGAAGCTTTCTTT. It translates to CASSLLSFRNTEAFF.

This chain links TRBV24-1 with TRBJ2-2; tentative D call: TRBD2 (6 bases). The V end lost 2 bases, the J end lost 7 bases, and 16 bases lay between the germline ends. The germline V gene has CDR1 KGHDR and CDR2 SFDVKD. The CDR3 extends over 16 amino acids. CDR3 coding DNA: TGTGCCACCAGTGATTCTGACCGGGGAGGTATCGGGGAGCTGTTTTTT. The encoded protein is CATSDSDRGGIGELFF.

This chain joins TRBV5-1 and TRBJ2-3, with 7 bases lining up with TRBD2. CDR1 and CDR2 from the germline V gene are SGHRS and YFSETQ. J was trimmed by 3 bases and V by 0 bases; bases with no gene match: 10. The length of the CDR3 is 17 residues. This chain's CDR3 is CASSLARWEGRTDTQYF. The CDR3 nucleotides are TGCGCCAGCAGCTTGGCCAGGTGGGAGGGCCGAACAGATACGCAGTATTTT.

V and J are TRBV5-4 and TRBJ1-1, with D possibly being TRBD1 (5 bases). Per germline, CDR1 SGHNT and CDR2 YYREEE (reference sequence). The V and J ends lost 4 bases and 2 bases respectively, with 15 bases between them. The CDR3 extends over 15 amino acids. CDR3 residues: CASSPDSDRNTEAFF. Written as DNA, the CDR3 is TGTGCCAGCAGCCCAGACAGCGATCGAAACACTGAAGCTTTCTTT.